Listed below are T cell receptor beta chains from one sample, sequenced in a study of blood T cell repertoires in COVID-19. Measured with immunoSEQ multiplex PCR; TCRdb has only the in-frame clones, and not every one. The top ten clones hold roughly an eighth of a sample with about 440,000 clones, around 88% of them seen once. Sequencing used peripheral blood. These TCRs come from a woman in her 50s with COVID-19, enrolled during active disease. Both conserved end residues are part of each CDR3. The D gene is left open where the match is weak. Expanded clones are given a class, and other clones once, few, many or no size at all.

v_call,clone_size,d_call,j_call,cdr3_nt,cdr3_aa
TRBV25-1,-,-,TRBJ1-2,TGTGCCAGCAGTGACTCCCCCTTGCGGGGTACTGGCTACACCTTC,CASSDSPLRGTGYTF
TRBV19,-,-,TRBJ1-6,TGTGCCAGTGGGGGAGGAGACCCCGGTTCACCCCTCCACTTT,CASGGGDPGSPLHF
TRBV2,-,-,TRBJ1-1,TGTGCCAGCAGTGAAGCGCATGGCGGGAGGGTGGAAGCTTTCTTT,CASSEAHGGRVEAFF
TRBV27,-,TRBD1,TRBJ1-6,TGTGCCAGCAGTTTAATTGGGCCAGGGGGTGATTCACCCCTCCACTTT,CASSLIGPGGDSPLHF
TRBV30,-,-,TRBJ1-2,TGTGCCTGGAGTAGCTTGCCGGAGTCTGACTATGGCTACACCTTC,CAWSSLPESDYGYTF
TRBV27,-,-,TRBJ2-7,TGTGCCAGCAGTTCTCTGGGGGCGGGCAGCCCCTACGAGCAGTACTTC,CASSSLGAGSPYEQYF
TRBV9,-,TRBD1,TRBJ1-6,TGTGCCAGCAGCGTGGGACAGGAATATTCACCCCTCCACTTT,CASSVGQEYSPLHF
TRBV6-6,-,TRBD2,TRBJ2-3,TGTGCCAGCAGTCGGTCTAGCGGGGGGGTTCTCACAGATACGCAGTATTTT,CASSRSSGGVLTDTQYF
TRBV21-1,-,-,TRBJ2-7,TGTGCCAGCAGCATTAGCTACGAGCAGTACTTC,CASSISYEQYF
TRBV5-8,-,-,TRBJ2-1,TGTGCCAGCAGCTTGGGACAGGCGACCTACAATGAGCAGTTCTTC,CASSLGQATYNEQFF
TRBV30,-,TRBD1,TRBJ1-6,TGTGCCTGGAAGGGACAGCTAAATTCACCCCTCCACTTT,CAWKGQLNSPLHF
TRBV3-1/TRBV3-2,once,-,TRBJ1-5,TGTGCCAGCAGCCCTCCGGTAGCCCAGCATTTT,CASSPPVAQHF
TRBV28,-,-,TRBJ1-3,TGTGCCAGCAGTTTACCGGGGACAACGGCTGGAAACACCATATATTTT,CASSLPGTTAGNTIYF
TRBV30,-,TRBD1,TRBJ2-7,TGTGCCTGGAGGATGAAGGGACAGGGGGCGCGTTGGAACTTC,CAWRMKGQGARWNF
TRBV14,-,-,TRBJ2-1,TGTGCCAGCAGCCAAGCGCTGACAGTCATTTACAATGAGCAGTTCTTC,CASSQALTVIYNEQFF
TRBV11-2,-,-,TRBJ2-1,TGTGCCAGCACGACATTCGAGAGAGCCTACAATGAGCAGTTCTTC,CASTTFERAYNEQFF
TRBV10-1,-,-,TRBJ1-5,TGCGTCTCTCAGGGTGCGGCGGAGCGAAATAGCAATCAGCCCCAGCATTTT,CVSQGAAERNSNQPQHF
TRBV28,-,TRBD1,TRBJ1-1,TGTGCCAGCAGTTTGGCAGGGGGCCTAGAAGCTTTCTTT,CASSLAGGLEAFF
TRBV12-3/TRBV12-4,-,-,TRBJ1-2,TGTGCCAGCAGTTTATACGGGGGCTACACCTTC,CASSLYGGYTF
TRBV13,-,-,TRBJ1-1,TGTGCCAGCAGCTTAGGGTCATACATGAACACTGAAGCTTTCTTT,CASSLGSYMNTEAFF
TRBV24-1,-,-,TRBJ1-5,TGTGCCACCAGTGACGGCGGGGCCACTCAGCCCCAGCATTTT,CATSDGGATQPQHF
TRBV11-2,few,-,TRBJ2-7,TGTGCCAGCAGCTTAGCAGGGGACGAGCAGTACTTC,CASSLAGDEQYF
TRBV13,-,-,TRBJ2-4,TGTGCCAGCAGCTCGCGTAACGAAAACATTCAGTACTTC,CASSSRNENIQYF
TRBV7-8,-,-,TRBJ1-2,TGTGCCAGCACTCTAACCCTTCGAGAACAGAACTATGGCTACACCTTC,CASTLTLREQNYGYTF
TRBV20-1,-,TRBD2,TRBJ2-4,TGCAGTGCTCGACCTCCGGGACTACAGTACTTC,CSARPPGLQYF
TRBV5-6,once,TRBD1,TRBJ1-2,TGTGCCAGCAGCACTCCGACAGGGTACGGCTACACCTTC,CASSTPTGYGYTF
TRBV5-4,-,-,TRBJ1-2,TGTGCCAGCAGCCTCGGGGGGGAGCTTTATGGCTACACCTTC,CASSLGGELYGYTF
TRBV14,-,-,TRBJ1-3,TGTGCCAGCAGCCAGTACGGGTCCGGGGGAAACACCATATATTTT,CASSQYGSGGNTIYF
TRBV19,-,-,TRBJ1-4,TGTGCCAGTAGTATAGGGCCCGTTACCAATGAAAAACTGTTTTTT,CASSIGPVTNEKLFF
TRBV7-2,-,TRBD1,TRBJ1-5,TGTGCCAGCAGTCCCCAGACAGGGGGCGATCAGCCCCAGCATTTT,CASSPQTGGDQPQHF
TRBV5-1,-,TRBD1,TRBJ1-1,TGCGCCAGCAGCTTTGGACAGGGGGGGCCCTTTGGTGAAGCTTTCTTT,CASSFGQGGPFGEAFF
TRBV5-4,-,-,TRBJ1-1,TGTGCCAGCAGCTTGGCCCTACAAGGGGATGAAGCTTTCTTT,CASSLALQGDEAFF
TRBV28,-,-,TRBJ2-7,TGTGCCAGCAGTTTCACAGTACGGCCCGAGCAGTACTTC,CASSFTVRPEQYF
TRBV6-4,-,TRBD2,TRBJ2-3,TGTGCCAGCAGTGCGGAGCGGGGGGCGGGTACGCAGTATTTT,CASSAERGAGTQYF
TRBV2,-,TRBD2,TRBJ2-3,TGTGCCAGCACCGGGGACTACCCTAGCACAGATACGCAGTATTTT,CASTGDYPSTDTQYF
TRBV6-5,once,TRBD1,TRBJ1-2,TGTGCCAGCAGTCACTCCGGGACAGGAGGCTACACCTTC,CASSHSGTGGYTF
TRBV28,-,TRBD1,TRBJ1-4,TGTGCCAGCAGACTCACAGGGGGTTTTAATGAAAAACTGTTTTTT,CASRLTGGFNEKLFF
TRBV19,-,TRBD1,TRBJ1-2,TGTGCCAGTAGAGTAGGCAGGGGGCTCAGTGGCTACACCTTC,CASRVGRGLSGYTF
TRBV10-3,-,TRBD1,TRBJ2-1,TGTGCCATCAGTTGGACAGGGGATGAGCAGTTCTTC,CAISWTGDEQFF
TRBV25-1,-,TRBD1,TRBJ1-2,TGTGCCAGCACCGGGACAGGCGTGGACTACACCTTC,CASTGTGVDYTF
TRBV5-6,-,-,TRBJ1-1,TGTGCCAGCAGCTCAGGGGAAAGGTTCGCTGAAGCTTTCTTT,CASSSGERFAEAFF
TRBV9,-,-,TRBJ1-2,TGTGCCAGCAGGGGAGGAATCAGTCATGGCTACACCTTC,CASRGGISHGYTF
TRBV6-1,many,-,TRBJ2-6,TGTGCCAGCAGTGAAATGGCCTCTGGGGCCAACGTCCTGACTTTC,CASSEMASGANVLTF
TRBV4-1,-,TRBD1,TRBJ1-2,TGCGCCAGCAGCCAAGTGGCAGGGGGCGGTGGCTACACCTTC,CASSQVAGGGGYTF
TRBV30,once,-,TRBJ2-1,TGTGCCTGGAGTGAGCAAGAGCAGTTCTTC,CAWSEQEQFF
TRBV27,-,TRBD1,TRBJ1-1,TGTGCCAGCAGTCTTCCGACCCGGGACAGGGACACTGAAGCTTTCTTT,CASSLPTRDRDTEAFF
TRBV19,-,TRBD1,TRBJ1-2,TGTGCCAGTAGCGGTGACAGGGGCTCTAGTTTC,CASSGDRGSSF
TRBV27,-,-,TRBJ1-6,TGTGCCAGCAGTTTATCCGTAGGGGGAGGGAATTCACCCCTCCACTTT,CASSLSVGGGNSPLHF
TRBV18,once,-,TRBJ1-1,TGTGCCAGCTCATCTCCGGGTCCCCTAGGTGGACAGCGGGCTTTCTTT,CASSSPGPLGGQRAFF
TRBV6-6,-,TRBD1,TRBJ2-7,TGTGCCAGCAGTACAGGGGTTTACGAGCAGTACTTC,CASSTGVYEQYF